The table lists the clone carrying this T cell receptor (beta chain) with a few counts. This record belongs to a study of blood T cells in healthy people across ages. With a J-beta primer mix and a sample-barcoded 5' primer, a second PCR ran about 6 to 11 cycles. MiXCR, applied by TCRdb to the 5' RACE reads, yields one record per CDR3 protein. Among over a million distinct CDR3 sequences listed, under 45% were seen once. Germline-derived CDR1 and CDR2 are MDHEN and SYDVKM. The ends lost 7 bases at V and 0 bases at J; junction bases unmatched: 12. The CDR3 contains 17 residues. This sequence originates from a woman aged 60 to 75 in good health. The genes are TRBV28 and TRBJ2-4; 7 bases fit TRBD1. Sample: blood. The CDR3 loop is CASTSGGLKGAKNIQYF. In DNA, the CDR3 is TGTGCCAGCACGTCAGGGGGTCTAAAGGGAGCCAAAAACATTCAGTACTTC. The full variable domain, in which reference TRBV28 and TRBJ2-4 provide the parts outside the CDR3, is DVKVTQSSRYLVKRTGEKVFLECVQDMDHENMFWYRQDPGLGLRLIYFSYDVKMKEKGDIPEGYSVSREKKERFSLILESASTNQTSMYLCASTSGGLKGAKNIQYFGAGTRLSVL.